This T cell receptor (beta chain) was found in a study of shared clonotypes between healthy human individuals. The method was immunoSEQ multiplex PCR; TCRdb's version includes in-frame clones alone and lacks a portion of them. The repertoire consists of about 1.5 million clones, with 95% to 99% occurring once and the leading ten covering around 0.47%. Those who donated were healthy HIV-negative adults, with no recent acute infections or vaccinations reported. Partitioning of CD4+ cells yielded a CD45RA+ naive subset and a CD45RA-negative memory subset. Concerning this clone itself: Its antigen is still unknown.

Study results and caveats: Non-shared clonotypes had lower generation probabilities than clonotypes shared by all four sorted-subset donors.

Per the germline V gene, CDR1 is MNHEY and CDR2 is SVGAGI. V trimming: 0 bases; J trimming: 2 bases; junction bases outside the gene matches: 3. The CDR3 runs to 15 residues. Sequencing was performed on naive CD4+ T cells sorted from blood. As to subset: CD45RA+ positively selected. The receptor's source is a man aged 25 to 40 in good health. V gene TRBV6-5 combines with J gene TRBJ2-7; 8 positions match TRBD1. The CDR3 is CASSYSARGPYEQYF. For the CDR3, the DNA is TGTGCCAGCAGTTACTCGGCCAGGGGGCCCTACGAGCAGTACTTC.